These 2 T cell receptor beta chains were sequenced from one sample in a study of blood T cells in healthy people across ages. Together with a sample-barcoded 5' primer, a J-beta primer mix was included in a second PCR lasting about 6 to 11 cycles. TCRdb independently ran MiXCR on the 5' RACE reads; one entry per CDR3 protein. The data contain roughly 680,000 distinct CDR3 sequences, roughly 50% of them singletons. The sequenced sample consisted of blood. The origin of the receptors is a woman aged 55-70 years in good health.

The CDR3 here is CASSQDPSGGSVEQYF. CDR3 sequence (DNA): TGTGCCAGCAGCCAAGATCCAAGCGGGGGGTCGGTTGAGCAGTACTTC. The chain has TRBV4-2 and TRBJ2-5, with TRBD2 matching over 9 bases. Germline V CDR1 and CDR2: LGHNA, YNFKEQ. Trimming removed 0 bases from V and 11 bases from J; junction bases left unmatched: 13. The CDR3 runs 16 residues.

V is TRBV4-3 and J is TRBJ2-4; tentatively, D is TRBD2 (5 bases). The length of the CDR3 is 12 residues. The V gene lost 2 bases and the J gene lost 13 bases, with 12 bases spanning the gap. CDR1 and CDR2 from the germline V gene are LGHNA and YSLEER. CDR3 in amino acids: CASSQPYGEQYF. CDR3 DNA: TGCGCCAGCAGCCAACCGTACGGGGAGCAGTACTTC.